The clone carrying this T cell receptor beta chain occurred many times. Antigen unknown. This record comes from a study of molecular identifiers for immune sequencing clone quantification. In the study overall: Sequencing covered four of five parts into which replicate RNA from roughly 20,000 or 100,000 naive CD8 cells was split. Study-level points and caveats: Clones of above 20 RNA copies carried over 97% of effector molecules; in naive cells they carried under 1%.

With listed TCR primers and previously described methods, bulk TCR libraries were prepared. TCRdb redid the calling of the PCR reads with MiXCR, one entry per CDR3 protein. The table records more than 300,000 distinct CDR3 sequences, about 22% of them present only once. Libraries used roughly 18,000 to 1,000,000 sorted naive CD8 T cells and 10%, 30% or 50% RNA input. The germline V gene has CDR1 SEHNR and CDR2 FQNEAQ (reference sequence). The CDR3 spans 14 residues. V was pared by 10 bases and J by 3 bases, with 17 bases between. The clonotype was recovered from a human donor in good health. Some libraries in this study had Jurkat cell RNA spiked in. The sample taken for sequencing was naive CD8+ T cells from blood, with Jurkat cell RNA spiked in. Documented subset: FACS-sorted CD8+CD4-CCR7+CD45RA+ naive T cells. The V and J genes are TRBV7-9 and TRBJ2-3, with D perhaps TRBD1 (6 bases). Here the CDR3 reads CATDNRVETDTQYF. CDR3 in DNA: TGTGCCACCGATAACAGGGTAGAGACAGATACGCAGTATTTT.